This T cell receptor (beta chain) was sequenced for a study of read filtering for tumor transcriptome and immune sequencing. Study at large: Mean patient age was roughly 72 years, range about 45 to 85; over 16 male, some 15 female. TCR-mapped reads were about 4 to 11 million with IR-seq versus about 80 to 1273 with RNA-seq. The study's findings and limits: IR-seq and RNA-seq agreed better without single-read clonotypes. In IR-seq, single-read clonotypes were 75% to 90% of clonotypes but 3% to 3.5% of reads.

This clonotype was observed a few times. What it binds is not known. CDR1 and CDR2 from the germline V gene are SQVTM and ANQGSEA. V was clipped by 6 bases and J by 4 bases, with 12 bases between them. This CDR3 comprises 13 residues. From roughly 390 ng of RNA, a library with molecular barcoded alpha/delta and beta/gamma adaptors was made. MiXCR was run by TCRdb on the reads, yielding one entry per CDR3 protein. The sample shows tens of thousands of distinct CDR3 sequences, 20% to 25% of them seen only once. The V gene is TRBV29-1, the J gene TRBJ2-2, with D perhaps matching TRBD1 (5 bases). This TCR came from a donor at least 40 years old with multiple myeloma. Sequences were obtained from a population of CD138-negative cells sorted from bone marrow. The CDR3 sequence is CSVRQGGTGELFF. The CDR3 nucleotides read TGCAGCGTAAGGCAGGGTGGCACCGGGGAGCTGTTTTTT.